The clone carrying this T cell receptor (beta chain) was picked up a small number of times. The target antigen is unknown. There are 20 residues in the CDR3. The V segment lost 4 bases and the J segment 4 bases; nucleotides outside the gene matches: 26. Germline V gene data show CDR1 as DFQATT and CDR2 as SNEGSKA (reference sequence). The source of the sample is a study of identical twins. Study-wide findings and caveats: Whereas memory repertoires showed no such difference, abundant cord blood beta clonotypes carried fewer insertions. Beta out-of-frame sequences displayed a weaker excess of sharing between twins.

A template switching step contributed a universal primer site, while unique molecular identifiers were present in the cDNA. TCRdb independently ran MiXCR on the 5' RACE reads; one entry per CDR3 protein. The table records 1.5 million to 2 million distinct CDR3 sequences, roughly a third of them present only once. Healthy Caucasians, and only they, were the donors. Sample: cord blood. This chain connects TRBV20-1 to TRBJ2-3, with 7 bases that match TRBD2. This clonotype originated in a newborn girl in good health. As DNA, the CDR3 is TGCAGTGCTACCTCCTATGGGGTCCCACCGGACCGGGAGGAGCCAGATACGCAGTATTTT. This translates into CSATSYGVPPDREEPDTQYF.